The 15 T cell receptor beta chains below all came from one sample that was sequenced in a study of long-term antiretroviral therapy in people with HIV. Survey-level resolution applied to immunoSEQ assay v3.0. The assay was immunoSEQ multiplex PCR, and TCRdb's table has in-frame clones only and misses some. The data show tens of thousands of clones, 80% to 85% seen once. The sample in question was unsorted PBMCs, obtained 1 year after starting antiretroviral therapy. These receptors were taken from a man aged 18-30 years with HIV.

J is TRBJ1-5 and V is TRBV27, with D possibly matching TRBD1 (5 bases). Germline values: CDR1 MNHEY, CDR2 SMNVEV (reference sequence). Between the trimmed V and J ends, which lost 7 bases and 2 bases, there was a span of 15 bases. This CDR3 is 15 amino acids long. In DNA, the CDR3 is TGTGCCAGCAATCCTGGGGAGGGGCGCAATCAGCCCCAGCATTTT. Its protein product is CASNPGEGRNQPQHF.

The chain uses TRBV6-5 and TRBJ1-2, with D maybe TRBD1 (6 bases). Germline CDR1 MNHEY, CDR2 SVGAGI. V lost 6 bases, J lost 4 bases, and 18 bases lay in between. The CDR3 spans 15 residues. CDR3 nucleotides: TGTGCCAGCAGACGAGGGGGGACCTATTCCTATGGCTACACCTTC. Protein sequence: CASRRGGTYSYGYTF.

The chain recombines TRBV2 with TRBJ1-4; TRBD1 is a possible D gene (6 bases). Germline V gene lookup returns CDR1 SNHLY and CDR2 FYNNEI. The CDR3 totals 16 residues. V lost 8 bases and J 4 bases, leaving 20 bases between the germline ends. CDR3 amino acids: CASSETGGRLNEKLFF. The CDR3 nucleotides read TGTGCCAGCTCCGAAACGGGGGGCAGGCTTAATGAAAAACTGTTTTTT. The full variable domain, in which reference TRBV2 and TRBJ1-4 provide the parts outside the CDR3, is EPEVTQTPSHQVTQMGQEVILRCVPISNHLYFYWYRQILGQKVEFLVSFYNNEISEKSEIFDDQFSVERPDGSNFTLKIRSTKLEDSAMYFCASSETGGRLNEKLFFGSGTQLSVL.

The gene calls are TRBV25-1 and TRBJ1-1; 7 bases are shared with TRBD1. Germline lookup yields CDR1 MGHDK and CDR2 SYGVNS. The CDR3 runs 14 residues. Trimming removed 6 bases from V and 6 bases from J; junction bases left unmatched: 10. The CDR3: CASRSHRGSSEAFF. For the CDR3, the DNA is TGTGCCAGCAGGTCCCACAGGGGCTCCTCTGAAGCTTTCTTT.

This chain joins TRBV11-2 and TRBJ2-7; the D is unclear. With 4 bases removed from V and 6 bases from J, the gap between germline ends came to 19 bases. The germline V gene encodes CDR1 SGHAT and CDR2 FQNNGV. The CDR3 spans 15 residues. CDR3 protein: CASSSVRDTWREQYF. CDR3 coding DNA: TGTGCCAGCAGCTCAGTCCGAGACACTTGGCGCGAGCAGTACTTC.

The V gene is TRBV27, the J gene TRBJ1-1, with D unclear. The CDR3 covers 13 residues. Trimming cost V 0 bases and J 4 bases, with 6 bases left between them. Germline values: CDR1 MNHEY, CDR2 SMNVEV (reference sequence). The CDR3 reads CASSLSKITEAFF. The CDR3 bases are TGTGCCAGCAGTTTATCGAAAATCACTGAAGCTTTCTTT.

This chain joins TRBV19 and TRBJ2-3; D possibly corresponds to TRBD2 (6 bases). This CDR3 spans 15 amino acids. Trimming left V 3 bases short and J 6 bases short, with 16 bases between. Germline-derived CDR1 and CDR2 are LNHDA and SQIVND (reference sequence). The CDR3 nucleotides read TGTGCCAGTAGTATTACGGCGGGACCCCCCGATACGCAGTATTTT. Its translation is CASSITAGPPDTQYF.

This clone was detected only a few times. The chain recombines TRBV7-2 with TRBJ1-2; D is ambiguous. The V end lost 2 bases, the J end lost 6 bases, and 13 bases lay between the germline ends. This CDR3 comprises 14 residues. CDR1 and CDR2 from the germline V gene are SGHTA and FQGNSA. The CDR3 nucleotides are TGTGCCAGCAGCTTACGCGATTATCAGGATGGCTACACCTTC. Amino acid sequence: CASSLRDYQDGYTF.

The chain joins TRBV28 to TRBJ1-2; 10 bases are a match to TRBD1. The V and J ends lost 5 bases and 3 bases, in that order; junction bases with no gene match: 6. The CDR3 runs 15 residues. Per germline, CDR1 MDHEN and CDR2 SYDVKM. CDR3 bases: TGTGCCAGCAGTACGGGACAGGGGATTTACTATGGCTACACCTTC. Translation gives CASSTGQGIYYGYTF.

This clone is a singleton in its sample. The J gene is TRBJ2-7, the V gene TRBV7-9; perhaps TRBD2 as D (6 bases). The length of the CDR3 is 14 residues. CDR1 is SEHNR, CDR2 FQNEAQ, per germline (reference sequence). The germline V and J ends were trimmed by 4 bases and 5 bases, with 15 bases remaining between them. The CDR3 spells CASSSGTPRDEQYF. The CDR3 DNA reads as TGTGCCAGCAGCTCCGGGACTCCGAGGGACGAGCAGTACTTC.

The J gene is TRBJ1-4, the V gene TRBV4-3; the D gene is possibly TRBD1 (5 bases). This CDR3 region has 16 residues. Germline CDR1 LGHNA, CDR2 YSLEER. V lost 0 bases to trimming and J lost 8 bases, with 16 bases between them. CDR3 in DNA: TGCGCCAGCAGCCAAGATCGGCAGGGTTTTGAGGAAAAACTGTTTTTT. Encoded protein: CASSQDRQGFEEKLFF.

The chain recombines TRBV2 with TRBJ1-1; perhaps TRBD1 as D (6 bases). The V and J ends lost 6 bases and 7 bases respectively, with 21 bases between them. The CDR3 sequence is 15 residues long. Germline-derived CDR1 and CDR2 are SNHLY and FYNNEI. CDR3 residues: CASRGLGTPEREAFF. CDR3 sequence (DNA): TGTGCCAGCAGGGGCCTCGGGACACCCGAACGTGAAGCTTTCTTT.

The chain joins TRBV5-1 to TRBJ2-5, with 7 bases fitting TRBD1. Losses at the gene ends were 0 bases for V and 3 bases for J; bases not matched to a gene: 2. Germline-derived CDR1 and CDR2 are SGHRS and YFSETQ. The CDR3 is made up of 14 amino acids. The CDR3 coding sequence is TGCGCCAGCAGCTTGGCCAGGGGGAAAGAGACCCAGTACTTC. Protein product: CASSLARGKETQYF. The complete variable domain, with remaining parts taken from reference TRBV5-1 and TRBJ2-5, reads KAGVTQTPRYLIKTRGQQVTLSCSPISGHRSVSWYQQTPGQGLQFLFEYFSETQRNKGNFPGRFSGRQFSNSRSEMNVSTLELGDSALYLCASSLARGKETQYFGPGTRLLVL.

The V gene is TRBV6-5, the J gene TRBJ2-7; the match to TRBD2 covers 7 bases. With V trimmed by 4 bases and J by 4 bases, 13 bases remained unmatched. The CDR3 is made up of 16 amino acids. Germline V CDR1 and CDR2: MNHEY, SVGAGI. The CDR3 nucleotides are TGTGCCAGCAGTTCCGGCGGGGGACGGGAGGAGTACGAGCAGTACTTC. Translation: CASSSGGGREEYEQYF.

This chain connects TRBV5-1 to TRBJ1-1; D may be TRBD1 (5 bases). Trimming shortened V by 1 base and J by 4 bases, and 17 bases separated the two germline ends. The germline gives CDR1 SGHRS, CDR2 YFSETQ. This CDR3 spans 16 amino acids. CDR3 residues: CASSLLRGRESTEAFF. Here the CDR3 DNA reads TGCGCCAGCAGCTTGTTGAGGGGAAGGGAAAGCACTGAAGCTTTCTTT.